The clone carrying this T cell receptor (beta chain) was found a few times. As yet, its antigen is unknown. The data belong to a study of CD8+ T cells in alopecia areata. Germline V gives CDR1 SQVTM, CDR2 ANQGSEA. V dropped 2 bases and J dropped 1 base, with 11 bases sitting between them. The CDR3 is 14 amino acids. Study-level results: The study found tofacitinib significantly decreased scalp clonality and expanded CD8+ clones among the top 100.

Extracted from the samples, RNA was reverse transcribed into cDNA to serve as the sequencing template. Libraries were prepared by immunoSEQ multiplex PCR; TCRdb keeps only in-frame clonotypes and omits some of them. The repertoire consists of about 190,000 clones, with 60% occurring once and the leading ten covering just over 1%. The treatment is: oral pan-JAK inhibitor, 5-10 mg twice daily. Collected material from alopecia areata patients comprised lesional scalp punch biopsies and peripheral blood. This specimen was CD4+ T cells sorted from blood, taken at week 24, from a patient treated with tofacitinib. This receptor was taken from a human donor with alopecia areata. The V and J genes are TRBV29-1 and TRBJ1-1, with D hard to call. CDR3 bases: TGCAGCGTTGAAAAACCGGGGAGGAACACTGAAGCTTTCTTT. Protein sequence: CSVEKPGRNTEAFF.